This T cell receptor (beta chain) was captured in a study of type 1 and type 2 diabetes patients. The overall study: Donors were type 1 diabetes, type 2 diabetes, or nondiabetic controls.

Study observations and caveats: Some T1D-only expanded clones might appear in more T2D or control samples.

All diabetic donors were classified as either type 1 or type 2 diabetes. Genomic DNA was the PCR template. Multiplex PCR with 30 forward and 13 reverse primers amplified the TCR beta CDR3. MiXCR was run by TCRdb on the multiplex PCR reads, yielding one entry per CDR3 protein. The sample records more than 250,000 distinct CDR3 sequences, roughly 48% being singletons. On this clonotype: The target antigen is unknown.

In germline, CDR1 is SGHTA, CDR2 FQGTGA. The V end was cut by 2 bases, the J end by 7 bases, with 11 bases between. This CDR3 is built from 14 residues. This TCR derives from a man between 18 and 35 years old with type 2 diabetes. The V and J genes are TRBV7-3 and TRBJ2-2; no reliable D call. The sequenced sample consisted of peripheral blood mononuclear cells (PBMCs). The CDR3 sequence is CASSLSQAHGELFF. In DNA, the CDR3 is TGTGCCAGCAGCTTATCGCAGGCGCACGGGGAGCTGTTTTTT.